This is a list of T cell receptor beta chains from one sample in a study of beta chain features in type 1 diabetes. TCRdb's table, derived via immunoSEQ multiplex PCR, lists solely in-frame clones and lacks some. The sample holds almost 350,000 clones, around 9% seen once. Sequences were obtained from central memory CD4+ T cells from blood. The origin of the receptors is a man aged 25-45 years with type 1 diabetes. Both conserved end residues are part of each CDR3. D genes are given only for firm matches. Clone size is given for some rows only: seen once, a few or many times, or a class if the clone is expanded.

cdr3_aa cdr3_nt v_call d_call clone_size j_call
CAWDREGNQPQHF TGTGCCTGGGACAGGGAAGGCAATCAGCCCCAGCATTTT TRBV30 TRBD1 NA TRBJ1-5
CASSNGGGGNYGYTF TGTGCCAGCAGCAACGGCGGCGGGGGTAACTATGGCTACACCTTC TRBV7-2 NA NA TRBJ1-2
CASSLDTWSTDTQYF TGTGCCAGCAGCTTAGACACGTGGAGCACAGATACGCAGTATTTT TRBV11-2 NA NA TRBJ2-3
CSVGEGGLLEQFF TGCAGCGTTGGGGAAGGGGGACTACTGGAGCAGTTCTTC TRBV29-1 NA NA TRBJ2-1
CASSLRPSSTDTQYF TGTGCCAGCAGCTTACGTCCATCTAGCACAGATACGCAGTATTTT TRBV7-2 NA many TRBJ2-3
CASSFSPGPYEQYF TGTGCCAGCAGCTTTTCCCCAGGACCCTACGAGCAGTACTTC TRBV11-2 NA NA TRBJ2-7
CASSQVGTVWNYGYTF TGTGCCAGCAGCCAAGTTGGGACAGTCTGGAACTATGGCTACACCTTC TRBV14 TRBD1 NA TRBJ1-2
CASSSYDSPHNEQFF TGTGCCAGCAGTTCCTATGACAGTCCACACAATGAGCAGTTCTTC TRBV6-6 NA few TRBJ2-1
CAWSARYGYTF TGTGCCTGGAGTGCGAGATATGGCTACACCTTC TRBV30 NA few TRBJ1-2
CASSHQRAGGDSTGELFF TGCGCCAGCAGCCACCAACGGGCAGGGGGCGATAGCACCGGGGAGCTGTTTTTT TRBV4-3 TRBD1 few TRBJ2-2
CASSLARPYEQYF TGTGCCAGCAGCTTGGCCAGACCCTACGAGCAGTACTTC TRBV5-4 NA few TRBJ2-7
CASSLSGGADSRADTQYF TGTGCCAGCAGCTTGAGCGGGGGGGCTGATAGCCGCGCAGATACGCAGTATTTT TRBV7-2 TRBD2 NA TRBJ2-3
CASSLAGDGYTF TGTGCCAGCAGCTTGGCGGGGGATGGCTACACCTTC TRBV5-4 NA NA TRBJ1-2
CASSSGGGNQETQYF TGTGCCAGCAGCTCTGGGGGGGGAAACCAAGAGACCCAGTACTTC TRBV7-2 TRBD2 NA TRBJ2-5
CASSDRSTGELFF TGCGCCAGCAGTGACAGGAGCACCGGGGAGCTGTTTTTT TRBV10-2 NA NA TRBJ2-2
CASSSLTGLNEKLFF TGCGCCAGCAGCTCACTGACCGGGCTTAATGAAAAACTGTTTTTT TRBV5-1 NA NA TRBJ1-4
CASRTKTSEQYF TGTGCCAGCAGAACTAAGACCTCCGAGCAGTACTTC TRBV6-1 NA few TRBJ2-7
CSVLGRFNYGYTF TGCAGCGTTTTGGGTCGGTTTAACTATGGCTACACCTTC TRBV29-1 NA few TRBJ1-2
CATSRGFPGEAGSPLHF TGTGCCACCAGCAGAGGATTCCCGGGGGAGGCAGGTTCACCCCTCCACTTT TRBV15 NA few TRBJ1-6
CASSSVGGNEKLFF TGTGCCAGCAGCTCCGTGGGGGGTAATGAAAAACTGTTTTTT TRBV7-6 NA many TRBJ1-4
CASSFSVPGYEQYF TGTGCCAGCAGCTTCTCCGTTCCGGGCTACGAGCAGTACTTC TRBV7-2 NA few TRBJ2-7
CASSFVPTGPPDTQYF TGTGCCAGCAGCTTTGTACCGACAGGGCCGCCAGATACGCAGTATTTT TRBV7-2 TRBD1 NA TRBJ2-3
CASSLRQIYGYTF TGTGCCAGTAGTCTACGACAGATCTATGGCTACACCTTC TRBV19 NA few TRBJ1-2
CASSLTQGSYGYTF TGTGCCAGCAGCTTAACTCAGGGGAGCTATGGCTACACCTTC TRBV11-2 NA few TRBJ1-2
CSVEEEANQPQHF TGCAGCGTTGAAGAAGAAGCCAATCAGCCCCAGCATTTT TRBV29-1 NA many TRBJ1-5
CASSPRTGEEQYF TGTGCCAGCTCACCACGGACAGGGGAGGAGCAGTACTTC TRBV18 TRBD1 few TRBJ2-7
CASASGQLSQETQYF TGTGCCAGTGCGTCGGGACAGCTAAGCCAAGAGACCCAGTACTTC TRBV28 TRBD1 NA TRBJ2-5
CASSYLQETQYF TGTGCCAGCAGTTACTTACAGGAGACCCAGTACTTC TRBV6-5 NA few TRBJ2-5
CASTADSNTEAFF TGTGCCAGCACCGCCGACAGTAACACTGAAGCTTTCTTT TRBV2 NA few TRBJ1-1
CASSTPGQLNYGYTF TGTGCCAGTAGTACGCCGGGACAGCTAAACTATGGCTACACCTTC TRBV19 TRBD1 NA TRBJ1-2
CASSAPTSRNEQFF TGTGCCAGCAGTGCGCCTACTAGCCGCAATGAGCAGTTCTTC TRBV28 NA few TRBJ2-1
CASSQGADNEQFF TGTGCCAGCTCTCAGGGGGCAGATAATGAGCAGTTCTTC TRBV18 TRBD1 NA TRBJ2-1
CASSLEASSYEQYF TGCGCCAGCAGCTTGGAAGCGAGCTCCTACGAGCAGTACTTC TRBV5-1 NA few TRBJ2-7
CAISEGGIQETQYF TGTGCCATCAGTGAGGGAGGAATTCAAGAGACCCAGTACTTC TRBV10-3 NA NA TRBJ2-5
CASSLIRSDSPLHF TGTGCCAGCAGTCTGATCCGGTCGGATTCACCCCTCCACTTT TRBV6-6 NA few TRBJ1-6
CASSLEGASGYTF TGTGCCAGCAGCTTAGAGGGGGCATCTGGCTACACCTTC TRBV7-9 TRBD1 NA TRBJ1-2
CASSSSSGGETQYF TGCGCCAGCAGCTCCTCCTCAGGGGGGGAGACCCAGTACTTC TRBV5-1 NA few TRBJ2-5
CASSRGTGGLETQYF TGCGCCAGCAGCCGCGGGACAGGGGGTTTGGAGACCCAGTACTTC TRBV4-3 TRBD1 NA TRBJ2-5
CATSRDPGAYEQYF TGTGCCACCAGCAGAGATCCTGGGGCCTACGAGCAGTACTTC TRBV15 NA NA TRBJ2-7
CASSPPGTGAEQFF TGTGCCAGCTCACCACCGGGGACTGGGGCGGAGCAGTTCTTC TRBV18 NA NA TRBJ2-1
CASIATGSNSPLHF TGCGCCAGCATCGCGACAGGAAGTAATTCACCCCTCCACTTT TRBV10-2 NA NA TRBJ1-6
CASSFRGQETQYF TGTGCCAGCAGCTTTCGAGGGCAAGAGACCCAGTACTTC TRBV7-9 NA NA TRBJ2-5
CAWRLAGDTQYF TGTGCCTGGAGACTAGCGGGAGATACGCAGTATTTT TRBV30 TRBD2 NA TRBJ2-3
CASTLSRDREGTNEKLFF TGTGCCAGCACCCTATCCCGGGACAGGGAAGGAACTAATGAAAAACTGTTTTTT TRBV27 TRBD1 few TRBJ1-4
CASSFSRQDGEQFF TGTGCCAGCAGCTTCTCAAGACAGGATGGTGAGCAGTTCTTC TRBV7-7 NA NA TRBJ2-1
CASSSSPGGRYNEQFF TGTGCCAGCAGCTCGTCCCCTGGAGGGCGGTACAATGAGCAGTTCTTC TRBV7-9 NA NA TRBJ2-1
CASSQDGTSGLETQYF TGCGCCAGCAGCCAGGACGGGACTAGCGGGTTAGAGACCCAGTACTTC TRBV4-3 TRBD2 few TRBJ2-5
CASSQLRGDTEAFF TGTGCCAGCAGCCAACTAAGGGGGGACACTGAAGCTTTCTTT TRBV14 NA few TRBJ1-1
CASSLEIGLNTEAFF TGTGCCAGCAGCTTAGAGATAGGGTTAAACACTGAAGCTTTCTTT TRBV7-2 NA NA TRBJ1-1
CASSQEGTGDSPLHF TGCGCCAGCAGCCAAGAGGGGACAGGGGACTCACCCCTCCACTTT TRBV4-1 TRBD1 NA TRBJ1-6
CASSLDGGPTYEQYF TGCGCCAGCAGCTTGGATGGGGGACCAACCTACGAGCAGTACTTC TRBV5-1 NA NA TRBJ2-7
CASSYMSQGEETQYF TGTGCCAGCAGTTACATGAGCCAGGGGGAAGAGACCCAGTACTTC TRBV6-5 TRBD1 NA TRBJ2-5
CASSRDLDQPQHF TGTGCCAGCAGCCGGGACCTGGATCAGCCCCAGCATTTT TRBV6-5 NA few TRBJ1-5
CASSFGTGERNEQFF TGTGCCAGCTCTTTTGGGACAGGCGAGAGGAATGAGCAGTTCTTC TRBV18 TRBD1 many TRBJ2-1
CASSLRQSTIQETQYF TGTGCCAGCAGCTTGAGACAGAGTACGATCCAAGAGACCCAGTACTTC TRBV7-2 NA NA TRBJ2-5
CATSRDTRDEGLFF TGTGCCACCAGCAGAGACACGCGGGACGAAGGACTGTTTTTT TRBV15 NA NA TRBJ1-4
CASKEGRSTDTQYF TGTGCCAGCAAGGAGGGCCGAAGCACAGATACGCAGTATTTT TRBV19 NA few TRBJ2-3
CASSPRTGGASEEQYF TGTGCCAGCAGCCCCAGGACAGGAGGCGCGTCGGAGGAGCAGTACTTC TRBV7-6 TRBD1 NA TRBJ2-7
CASSQDLTESSLQFF TGCGCCAGCAGCCAAGATTTGACGGAGAGCTCGCTGCAGTTCTTC TRBV4-3 NA NA TRBJ2-1
CASSYDSGTGVEGYTF TGTGCCAGCAGTTACGATTCCGGGACAGGGGTAGAGGGCTACACCTTC TRBV6-5 TRBD1 NA TRBJ1-2